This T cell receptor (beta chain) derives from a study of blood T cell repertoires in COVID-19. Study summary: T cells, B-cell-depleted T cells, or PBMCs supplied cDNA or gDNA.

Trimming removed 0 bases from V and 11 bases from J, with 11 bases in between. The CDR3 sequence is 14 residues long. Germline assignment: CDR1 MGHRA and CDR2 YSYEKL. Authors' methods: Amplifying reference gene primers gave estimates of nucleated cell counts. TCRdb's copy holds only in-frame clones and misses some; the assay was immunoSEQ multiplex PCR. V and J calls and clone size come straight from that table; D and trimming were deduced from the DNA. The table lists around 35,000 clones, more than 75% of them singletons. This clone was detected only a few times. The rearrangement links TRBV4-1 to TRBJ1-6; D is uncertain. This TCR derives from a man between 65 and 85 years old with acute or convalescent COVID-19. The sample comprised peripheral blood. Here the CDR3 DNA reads TGCGCCAGCAGCCAAGATGGCAGAAGAACACCCCTCCACTTT. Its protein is CASSQDGRRTPLHF.